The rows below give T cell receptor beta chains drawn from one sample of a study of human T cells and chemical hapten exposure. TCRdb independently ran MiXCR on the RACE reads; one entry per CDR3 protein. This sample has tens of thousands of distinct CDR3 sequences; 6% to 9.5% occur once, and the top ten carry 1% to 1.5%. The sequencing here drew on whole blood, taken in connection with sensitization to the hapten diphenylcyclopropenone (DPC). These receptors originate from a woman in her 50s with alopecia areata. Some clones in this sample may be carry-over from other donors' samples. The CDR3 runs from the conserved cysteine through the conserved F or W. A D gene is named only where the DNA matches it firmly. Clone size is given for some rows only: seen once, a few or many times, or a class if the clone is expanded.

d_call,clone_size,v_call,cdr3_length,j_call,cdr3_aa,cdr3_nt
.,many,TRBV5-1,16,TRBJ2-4,CASSLAGRAPKNIQYF,TGCGCCAGCAGCTTGGCCGGTCGCGCCCCGAAAAACATTCAGTACTTC
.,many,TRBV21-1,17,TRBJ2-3,CASSPGPGDFSTDTQYF,TGTGCCAGCAGTCCCGGTCCGGGGGACTTTAGCACAGATACGCAGTATTTT
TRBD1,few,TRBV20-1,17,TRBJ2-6,CSASTGQGIPGANVLTF,TGCAGTGCTTCTACGGGACAGGGGATCCCGGGGGCCAACGTCCTGACTTTC
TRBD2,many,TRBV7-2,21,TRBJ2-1,CASSLEWAPTAGLARGNEQFF,TGTGCCAGCAGCTTAGAATGGGCCCCGACAGCTGGACTAGCGAGAGGCAATGAGCAGTTCTTC
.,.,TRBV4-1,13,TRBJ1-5,CASSRREDQPQHF,TGCGCCAGCAGTCGGAGGGAGGATCAGCCCCAGCATTTT
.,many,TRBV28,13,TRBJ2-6,CASSLGGRQTPSF,TGTGCCAGCAGTTTGGGGGGTCGGCAAACTCCCTCTTTC
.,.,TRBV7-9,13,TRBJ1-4,CASSPRSAEKLFF,TGTGCCAGCAGCCCTAGGAGTGCTGAAAAACTGTTTTTT
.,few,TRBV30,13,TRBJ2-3,CAWRTGSTDTQYF,TGTGCCTGGAGGACAGGAAGCACAGATACGCAGTATTTT
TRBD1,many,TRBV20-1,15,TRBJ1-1,CSAPRTGAMNTEAFF,TGCAGTGCTCCACGGACAGGGGCCATGAACACTGAAGCTTTCTTT
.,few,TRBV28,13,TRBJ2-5,CASAWEPQETQYF,TGTGCCAGCGCGTGGGAACCCCAAGAGACCCAGTACTTC
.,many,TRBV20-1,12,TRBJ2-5,CSAGRDEETQYF,TGCAGTGCTGGCCGGGACGAGGAGACCCAGTACTTC
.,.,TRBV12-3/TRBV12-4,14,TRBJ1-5,CASSLQGSNQPQHF,TGTGCCAGCAGTTTACAGGGCAGCAATCAGCCCCAGCATTTT
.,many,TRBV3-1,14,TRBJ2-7,CASSQAPGSYEQYF,TGTGCCAGCAGCCAAGCCCCGGGTTCCTACGAGCAGTACTTC
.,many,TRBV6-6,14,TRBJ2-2,CASSYLGEAGELFF,TGTGCCAGCAGTTACTTGGGTGAAGCCGGGGAGCTGTTTTTT
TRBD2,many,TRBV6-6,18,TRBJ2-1,CASTYRTSGRGSYNEQFF,TGTGCCAGCACCTACCGGACTAGCGGGAGAGGGTCCTACAATGAGCAGTTCTTC
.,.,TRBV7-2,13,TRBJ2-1,CASSSPGTGEQFF,TGTGCCAGCAGCTCGCCGGGGACCGGTGAGCAGTTCTTC
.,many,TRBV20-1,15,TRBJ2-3,CSARSPSPRTDTQYF,TGCAGTGCTAGATCGCCCAGTCCCCGCACAGATACGCAGTATTTT
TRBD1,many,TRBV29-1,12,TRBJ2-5,CSVETGAETQYF,TGCAGCGTTGAAACAGGGGCCGAGACCCAGTACTTC
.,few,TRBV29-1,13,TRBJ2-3,CSLGDFGTDTQYF,TGCAGCCTGGGGGACTTTGGCACAGATACGCAGTATTTT
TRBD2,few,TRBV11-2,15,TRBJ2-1,CASRVLAAFNNEQFF,TGTGCCAGCAGGGTACTAGCGGCATTCAACAATGAGCAGTTCTTC
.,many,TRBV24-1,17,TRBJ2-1,CATSDRAVSQGLNEQFF,TGTGCCACCAGTGACCGTGCGGTCTCGCAGGGCCTCAATGAGCAGTTCTTC
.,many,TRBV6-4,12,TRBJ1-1,CDSSGMSHEAFF,TGTGACAGCAGTGGAATGTCCCATGAAGCTTTCTTT
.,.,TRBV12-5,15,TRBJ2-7,CASGSRAEGNYEQYF,TGTGCTAGTGGTTCCAGGGCCGAAGGGAACTACGAGCAGTACTTC
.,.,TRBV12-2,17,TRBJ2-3,CASRYQGQFPSTDTQYF,TGTGCAAGTCGCTACCAAGGACAGTTTCCCTCCACAGATACGCAGTATTTT
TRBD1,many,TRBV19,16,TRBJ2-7,CASLRTGTGDVSEQYF,TGTGCCAGTTTAAGAACCGGGACAGGGGATGTTTCGGAGCAGTACTTC
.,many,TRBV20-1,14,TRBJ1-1,CSAEGGPGVTEAFF,TGCAGTGCTGAGGGGGGGCCTGGGGTCACTGAAGCTTTCTTT
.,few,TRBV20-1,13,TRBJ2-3,CSVNPRGGDTQYF,TGCAGTGTAAATCCCAGGGGGGGAGATACGCAGTATTTT
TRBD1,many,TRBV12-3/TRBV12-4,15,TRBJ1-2,CASSSGQGENYGYTF,TGTGCCAGCAGTTCTGGACAGGGCGAGAACTATGGCTACACCTTC
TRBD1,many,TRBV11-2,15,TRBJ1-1,CASSSKGAMNTEAFF,TGTGCCAGCAGCTCGAAGGGGGCCATGAACACTGAAGCTTTCTTT
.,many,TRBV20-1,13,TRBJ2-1,CSPRAASYNEQFF,TGCAGTCCGAGAGCGGCCTCCTACAATGAGCAGTTCTTC
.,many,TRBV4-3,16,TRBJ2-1,CASSQDKGGTNNEQFF,TGCGCCAGCAGCCAAGACAAAGGCGGAACTAACAATGAGCAGTTCTTC
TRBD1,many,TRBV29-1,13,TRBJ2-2,CSVGTANTGELFF,TGCAGCGTCGGGACAGCGAACACCGGGGAGCTGTTTTTT